The present entry profiles one T cell receptor beta chain with its context. Its antigen is unidentified. The CDR3 contains 15 residues. CDR1 is MGHDK, CDR2 SYGVNS, per germline. This specimen comes from a study of CXCR3-negative and CXCR3-positive naive CD8 T cells. Looking at the study overall: Some 140 million TRB reads were obtained in total, which works out to about 1.5 +/- 0.3 million per library. Findings and limits, study-wide: Both naive subsets had comparably high diversity; memory CD8+ cells much lower. Surface CD5 looked about the same in the naive subsets, so the authors worked out TCR strength from TRB CDR3 properties. Naive cells used TRBV-TRBJ genes in much the same way whether CXCR3-negative or CXCR3-positive; memory cells did not.

5' RACE with UMI labels generated the TRB cDNA libraries. Following a re-call of the 5' RACE reads, TCRdb has one entry per CDR3 protein and lacks DNA. The listing records 20,000 to 25,000 distinct CDR3 sequences. The chain recombines TRBV25-1 with TRBJ2-3; checking the TCRdb D call of TRBD1 is not possible without DNA. Sequences were obtained from memory CD8+ T cells from blood. The source is a human donor in good health. Some clones in this sample may be carry-over from other donors' samples. The CDR3 protein is CASSGNRVSTDTQYF.